The present TCR beta chain was sequenced within a study of T cell responses to AZD1222 COVID-19 vaccine. Findings of the study overall: Among the donors, most were white British and more were female, and clonal diversity was possibly underestimated. Baseline serostatus was positive in only 5 to 7 AZD1222 recipients. Reportedly, nearly half the spike-specific TCRs target unmutated variant regions. Repertoires were obtained only post-peak T cell response.

Data came from immunoSEQ multiplex PCR; TCRdb stores just in-frame clones and leaves some out. In the table there are tens of thousands of clones, 92% of which are singletons. This CDR3 spans 20 amino acids. Germline values: CDR1 MRHNA, CDR2 SNTAGT. V shed 2 bases, J shed 3 bases, and the junction held 19 bases outside the gene matches. Remarks on this clone: The target antigen is unknown.

The material sequenced was peripheral blood, taken on day 0 of AZD1222 vaccination. The chain carries TRBV6-4 and TRBJ2-1; 7 nucleotides align to TRBD1. The receptor comes from an adult in good health. CDR3 nucleotides: TGTGCCAGCAGTGACCCCCCGGGGACAGAGGGTTGGTACCGCTACAATGAGCAGTTCTTC. Its translation: CASSDPPGTEGWYRYNEQFF.